This T cell receptor (beta chain) was captured in a study of T cells in localized non-small cell lung cancer. Points from the study as a whole: Analysis by sequencing included only one tumor region, so heterogeneity remains possible. A median of approximately 54 clones ranked among the top 100 in tumor appeared in adjacent lung. Prolonged overall survival went with higher T cell density in the blood.

Libraries were prepared by immunoSEQ multiplex PCR; TCRdb keeps only in-frame clonotypes and omits some of them. This table has tens of thousands of clones, 60% to 85% appearing once. Points on this clone: Its antigen is still unknown.

Germline V gives CDR1 SGHNT, CDR2 YYREEE (reference sequence). V was shortened by 0 bases and J by 2 bases, with 12 bases between the two germline ends. The CDR3 consists of 16 residues. The sample consisted of PBMCs, taken before any cancer treatment. The clonotype comes from a man between 40 and 69 years old with stage II squamous cell lung carcinoma. This sequence joins TRBV5-4 and TRBJ2-1; the D is unclear. This chain's CDR3 is CASSLGHVVPYNEQFF. CDR3 nucleotides: TGTGCCAGCAGCTTGGGACATGTGGTCCCCTACAATGAGCAGTTCTTC.